This T cell receptor beta chain was sequenced in a study of shared clonotypes between healthy human individuals. There are 16 residues in the CDR3. Looked up from germline, CDR1 is SGHRS and CDR2 is YFSETQ. V lost 3 bases, J lost 5 bases, and 8 bases stayed unmatched. The assay was immunoSEQ multiplex PCR, and TCRdb's table has in-frame clones only and misses some. The sample has more than 1 million clones, around 78% seen once. Findings and limits, study-wide: Clonotypes shared by all four donors outscored non-shared clonotypes in generation probability. Generally, naive subsets came out with larger estimated richness than memory subsets.

Points on this clone: Its antigen remains unidentified.

Sequenced sample: memory CD4+ T cells from PBMCs. The subset: CD45RA-negative fraction. This chain links TRBV5-1 with TRBJ2-7; 13 bases fit TRBD2. This sequence was found in a man aged 18 to 29 in good health. Some clones in this sample may be carry-over from other donors' samples. The CDR3 nucleotides read TGCGCCAGCAGCTCGCCGGGGACTAGCGGGACCCACGAGCAGTACTTC. Encoded protein: CASSSPGTSGTHEQYF.